The 24 T cell receptor beta chains below all came from one sample that was sequenced in a study of molecular identifiers for immune sequencing clone quantification. TCRdb independently ran MiXCR on the PCR reads; one entry per CDR3 protein. Of tens of thousands of distinct CDR3 sequences listed, around 23% are singletons. Sequences were obtained from naive CD8+ T cells from blood, with Jurkat cell RNA spiked in. The subset here: FACS-sorted CD8+CD4-CCR7+CD45RA+ naive T cells. The receptors stem from a human donor in good health. Some libraries in this study had Jurkat cell RNA spiked in.

Comments on this clonotype: A much larger clone is a single base away; this may be a read error. The chain couples TRBV4-3 to TRBJ2-1; D is unresolved. CDR3 length: 14 residues. Trimming pared 2 bases from V and 1 base from J, leaving 6 bases between. The germline V gene has CDR1 LGHNA and CDR2 YSLEER. In nucleotides, the CDR3 is TGCGCCAGCAGCCAATACGTGTCCTACAATGAGCAGTTCTTC. It yields the protein CASSQYVSYNEQFF.

As concerns this clonotype: A clone one base away is much larger, so this may be a read error. The gene calls are TRBV5-1 and TRBJ2-7; D gene ambiguous. CDR1 and CDR2 from the germline V gene are SGHRS and YFSETQ. This CDR3 has 12 amino acids. The CDR3 nucleotides are TGCGCCAGCAGCTTGGAGTGGGTAGAGCGGTACTTC. Translating it yields CASSLEWVERYF.

This clonotype was seen repeatedly, ten times or more. The genes are TRBV4-1 and TRBJ1-1; D possibly corresponds to TRBD1 (6 bases). The CDR3 loop spans 15 amino acids. Trimming left V 4 bases short and J 3 bases short, with 15 bases between. CDR1 and CDR2 (germline): MGHRA, YSYEKL. DNA of the CDR3: TGCGCCAGCAGCCGTTTACAGGGAGAAGACACTGAAGCTTTCTTT. Translated: CASSRLQGEDTEAFF.

This clonotype has at least ten counts. The chain links TRBV4-3 to TRBJ2-7; TRBD2 aligns across 8 bases. The germline V gene encodes CDR1 LGHNA and CDR2 YSLEER. Unmatched junction bases numbered 8, after V lost 0 bases and J lost 7 bases. The CDR3 is 15 amino acids. The CDR3 loop reads CASSQEAGGWWEQYF. The CDR3 DNA reads as TGCGCCAGCAGCCAAGAGGCGGGAGGCTGGTGGGAGCAGTACTTC.

This clonotype appeared once. This sequence joins TRBV27 and TRBJ2-5, with TRBD2 identical over 14 bases. J was trimmed by 4 bases and V by 5 bases; bases with no gene match: 12. Germline V lookup: CDR1 MNHEY, CDR2 SMNVEV (reference sequence). This CDR3 comprises 18 residues. This CDR3 reads CASSNLKSGLAGVETQYF. The CDR3 DNA is TGTGCCAGCAGTAACCTTAAATCGGGACTAGCGGGAGTAGAGACCCAGTACTTC.

With regard to this clonotype: A much more abundant neighbour one base away suggests this may be a read error. V usage is TRBV9 and J usage is TRBJ1-1, with D uncertain. From germline, CDR1 is SGDLS and CDR2 YYNGEE. The CDR3 length is 16 residues. The CDR3 is CASSVEYNRKNAEAFF. CDR3 nucleotides: TGTGCCAGCAGCGTAGAATATAACAGAAAGAACGCTGAAGCTTTCTTT.

In DNA, the CDR3 is TGTGCCAGCAGTTTAGGTGCAGGCGGCTACACCTTC. This sequence encodes CASSLGAGGYTF. This sequence joins TRBV12-3 or TRBV12-4 and TRBJ1-2; D gene uncertain. Between the trimmed V and J ends, which lost 1 base and 8 bases, there was a span of 8 bases. This CDR3 is built from 12 residues.

This clonotype was seen at least ten times. The chain joins TRBV6-5 to TRBJ2-3; D uncertain. V gave up 0 bases and J gave up 4 bases, with 14 bases separating them. The germline CDR1 and CDR2 sequences are MNHEY and SVGAGI. The CDR3 spans 16 residues. CDR3 sequence (DNA): TGTGCCAGCAGTTACTCGAAGGGTTCGGGTGCAGATACGCAGTATTTT. This translates into CASSYSKGSGADTQYF.

This clonotype has more than one count but fewer than ten. The V and J genes are TRBV9 and TRBJ2-7; 7 nucleotides align to TRBD2. Germline lookup yields CDR1 SGDLS and CDR2 YYNGEE. The CDR3 sequence is 16 residues long. Trimming at V came to 3 bases and at J to 5 bases, leaving 14 bases not matched to a gene. The CDR3 DNA is TGTGCCAGCAGCGCATCCGGGACTATAGGGTTCGACGAGCAGTACTTC. The encoded protein is CASSASGTIGFDEQYF.

This clonotype has more than one count but fewer than ten. This chain joins TRBV7-9 and TRBJ2-7, with D perhaps matching TRBD2 (6 bases). Trimming removed 5 bases at V and 0 bases at J, with 14 bases between. The CDR3 runs 15 residues. Germline values: CDR1 SEHNR, CDR2 FQNEAQ (reference sequence). The chain's CDR3 is CASSGKDGSSYEQYF. The CDR3 nucleotides are TGTGCCAGCAGCGGGAAGGACGGGAGCTCCTACGAGCAGTACTTC.

In regard to this clonotype: Given a much more abundant clone one base away, this may be a read error. The chain recombines TRBV7-9 with TRBJ2-5; D ambiguous. The CDR3 runs 13 residues. Germline loops: CDR1 SEHNR, CDR2 FQNEAQ (reference sequence). Deletions cut 5 bases from V and 0 bases from J, with 7 bases between. The CDR3 reads CASSGGYQETQYF. Here the CDR3 DNA reads TGTGCCAGCAGCGGCGGATACCAAGAGACCCAGTACTTC. The full variable domain, completed using reference TRBV7-9 and TRBJ2-5, is DTGVSQNPRHKITKRGQNVTFRCDPISEHNRLYWYRQTLGQGPEFLTYFQNEAQLEKSRLLSDRFSAERPKGSFSTLEIQRTEQGDSAMYLCASSGGYQETQYFGPGTRLLVL.

A note on this clonotype: One end of the junction does not line up with germline, which may come from a read error. J is TRBJ2-2 and V is TRBV12-3 or TRBV12-4, with 8 bases identical to TRBD1. This CDR3 contains 13 residues. CDR3 coding DNA: TGTGCCACCGGGACAGGATACACCGGGGAGCTGTTTTTC. This sequence encodes CATGTGYTGELFF.

The chain joins TRBV4-3 to TRBJ2-7, with no clear D. The CDR3 sequence is 13 residues long. From germline, CDR1 is LGHNA and CDR2 YSLEER. Trimming took 0 bases from V and 4 from J, leaving 7 bases between them. DNA for the CDR3: TGCGCCAGCAGCCAAGACATCGGGTACGAGCAGTACTTC. Protein sequence: CASSQDIGYEQYF.

The CDR3 sequence is CASGEQGQETQYF. CDR3 DNA sequence: TGTGCCAGCGGTGAACAGGGGCAAGAGACCCAGTACTTC. V is TRBV6-5 and J is TRBJ2-5, with 7 bases lining up with TRBD1. The ends lost 8 bases at V and 2 bases at J; junction bases unmatched: 5. Looked up from germline, CDR1 is MNHEY and CDR2 is SVGAGI. The CDR3 contains 13 residues.

This clonotype was detected ten times or more. The V and J genes are TRBV14 and TRBJ2-7; TRBD2 aligns across 7 bases. Trimming took 4 bases from V and 4 from J; bases not matched to a gene: 19. Looked up from germline, CDR1 is SGHDN and CDR2 is FVKESK. CDR3 length equals 18 residues. DNA of the CDR3: TGTGCCAGCAGCCCCAAGGGGATAGCGGGCCCGGCAATATACGAGCAGTACTTC. This gives the protein CASSPKGIAGPAIYEQYF.

Note on this clonotype: A read error may be the cause here, since a much bigger clone is one base away. V and J are TRBV7-2 and TRBJ2-5, with 7 bases identical to TRBD1. CDR1 is SGHTA and CDR2 is FQGNSA in the germline V gene. The ends lost 5 bases at V and 2 bases at J; junction bases unmatched: 5. This CDR3 comprises 14 residues. CDR3 DNA sequence: TGTGCCAGCAGCCACCCGACAGGGCAAGAGACCCAGTACTTC. It translates to CASSHPTGQETQYF.

This clonotype was counted ten times or more. This chain uses TRBV25-1 with TRBJ2-7; possibly TRBD2 for D (6 bases). V lost 1 base and J lost 7, with 17 bases in between. The CDR3 is 15 amino acids. Germline V CDR1 and CDR2: MGHDK, SYGVNS. DNA of the CDR3: TGTGCCAGCAGTGAATGGAGTAGCGGACCTGAGGAGCAGTACTTC. Protein product: CASSEWSSGPEEQYF.

This clonotype was counted at least ten times. The chain combines TRBV28 with TRBJ2-7, with D possibly being TRBD2 (5 bases). Germline CDR1 reads MDHEN; CDR2 reads SYDVKM. This CDR3 spans 14 amino acids. V lost 5 bases, J lost 7 bases, and 18 bases lay in between. The CDR3 sequence is CASSPPETWREQYF. The CDR3 nucleotides are TGTGCCAGCAGTCCCCCGGAGACGTGGAGGGAGCAGTACTTC. Full variable domain (missing parts from reference TRBV28 and TRBJ2-7): DVKVTQSSRYLVKRTGEKVFLECVQDMDHENMFWYRQDPGLGLRLIYFSYDVKMKEKGDIPEGYSVSREKKERFSLILESASTNQTSMYLCASSPPETWREQYFGPGTRLTVT.

This clonotype has a handful of counts. In DNA form, the CDR3 reads TGTGCCAGCAGTTTATCGCTGGGATTCCAAGAGACCCAGTACTTC. It specifies CASSLSLGFQETQYF. The chain carries TRBV27 and TRBJ2-5; D ambiguous. The CDR3 is 15 residues long. The V end lost 0 bases, the J end lost 1 base, and 9 bases lay between the germline ends. Germline lookup yields CDR1 MNHEY and CDR2 SMNVEV (reference sequence).

The table lists this clonotype with many counts. The gene calls are TRBV20-1 and TRBJ2-7; tentative D call: TRBD1 (5 bases). Looked up from germline, CDR1 is DFQATT and CDR2 is SNEGSKA (reference sequence). Trimming cost V 5 bases and J 2 bases, with 13 bases left between them. The CDR3 is 13 residues long. In DNA, the CDR3 is TGCAGTGCTGACCAGGGTCTAGCCTACGAGCAGTACTTC. Amino acid sequence: CSADQGLAYEQYF.

This clonotype was seen a few times. The junction departs from germline at one end; a sequencing error may be responsible. The chain couples TRBV6-2 or TRBV6-3 to TRBJ2-7; the D gene could be TRBD1 or TRBD2 (5 bases each). The CDR3 loop spans 16 amino acids. Looked up from germline, CDR1 is MNHEY and CDR2 is SVGEGT. The DNA for the CDR3 is TGTGCATACGAAGCCGGGTTAGGGACGGGCTCCTGCGAGCAGTACTTC. The encoded protein is CAYEAGLGTGSCEQYF.

On this clonotype itself: A clone one base away is much larger, so this may be a read error. The chain links TRBV5-1 to TRBJ2-7; D gene ambiguous. Germline V gene sequence: CDR1 SGHRS, CDR2 YFSETQ. The length of the CDR3 is 11 residues. V lost 5 bases and J 6 bases, leaving 9 bases between the germline ends. CDR3 sequence (DNA): TGCGCCAGCAGGTCGGGCTGCGAGCAGTACTTC. This encodes CASRSGCEQYF.

This clonotype was recorded a few times. This chain links TRBV11-2 with TRBJ1-1, with a possible D match to TRBD1 (5 bases). Germline-derived CDR1 and CDR2 are SGHAT and FQNNGV. The CDR3 covers 13 residues. Trimming left V 6 bases short and J 4 bases short, with 12 bases between. CDR3 amino acids: CASRTPGGTEAFF. CDR3 DNA sequence: TGTGCCAGCAGGACCCCGGGGGGCACTGAAGCTTTCTTT.

This clonotype was detected a few times. The genes are TRBV21-1 and TRBJ2-1; the table's TRBD1 call for D was not verified on the DNA. TRBV21-1 is assigned pseudogene status. This CDR3 is built from 14 residues. CDR3 sequence: CASRDTSSYNEQFF. CDR3 nucleotides: TGTGCCAGCAGGGACACCAGCTCCTACAATGAGCAGTTCTTC.